The 7 T cell receptor beta chains below come from one sample, sequenced in a study of blood T cell repertoires in COVID-19. The assay was immunoSEQ multiplex PCR, and TCRdb's table has in-frame clones only and misses some. The sample includes roughly 42,000 clones, over 75% of them seen just once. What was sequenced was peripheral blood. These receptors originate from a human donor in a cohort sampled during active COVID-19.

The chain carries TRBV15 and TRBJ1-1; no firm D call. The germline CDR1 and CDR2 sequences are LNHNV and YYDKDF (reference sequence). Trimming took off 5 bases at V and 1 base at J, with 14 bases between the two ends. The CDR3 is 15 amino acids. CDR3 sequence: CATSARARANTEAFF. Here the CDR3 DNA reads TGTGCCACCAGCGCCCGGGCGCGGGCGAACACTGAAGCTTTCTTT.

The genes are TRBV7-6 and TRBJ1-6; the match to TRBD1 covers 9 bases. Trimming cost V 2 bases and J 8 bases; bases outside gene matches: 4. Germline V gene sequence: CDR1 SGHVS, CDR2 FNYEAQ. The CDR3 consists of 15 residues. The CDR3 region has the DNA TGTGCCAGCAGCTTAACAGGGGGCAAGGATTCACCCCTCCACTTT. It encodes CASSLTGGKDSPLHF.

This clone was counted between two and nine times. The CDR3 bases are TGCGCCAGCAGACCTACTAGCGGTGGATACAATGAGCAGTTCTTC. It yields the protein CASRPTSGGYNEQFF. J is TRBJ2-1 and V is TRBV5-1; 8 nucleotides align to TRBD2. V shed 5 bases, J shed 4 bases, and the junction held 8 bases outside the gene matches. The CDR3 covers 15 residues. Germline V gives CDR1 SGHRS, CDR2 YFSETQ.

The chain is built from TRBV5-6 and TRBJ2-7; tentatively, D is TRBD1 (6 bases). The CDR3 contains 12 residues. Germline V lookup: CDR1 SGHDT, CDR2 YYEEEE. The V and J ends lost 3 bases and 12 bases respectively, with 16 bases between them. The CDR3 loop is CASSSNHRVPYF. In nucleotides, the CDR3 is TGTGCCAGCAGCTCAAACCACAGGGTTCCGTACTTC.

V gene TRBV11-2 combines with J gene TRBJ2-7, with D uncertain. Germline V CDR1 and CDR2: SGHAT, FQNNGV. This CDR3 is 14 amino acids long. V lost 3 bases to trimming and J lost 7 bases, with 16 bases between them. CDR3 sequence reads: CASSFRVSLEEQYF. The CDR3 DNA reads TGTGCCAGCAGCTTCCGGGTCTCTTTGGAAGAGCAGTACTTC.

The V gene is TRBV27, the J gene TRBJ1-6, with D tentatively TRBD1 (5 bases). Trimming left V 10 bases short and J 14 bases short, with 18 bases between. The CDR3 is made up of 12 amino acids. Germline lookup yields CDR1 MNHEY and CDR2 SMNVEV (reference sequence). The CDR3 nucleotides are TGTGCCATTGACAGTGGGGGGGTCACCCTCCACTTT. Its translation: CAIDSGGVTLHF.

The gene calls are TRBV6-2 or TRBV6-3 and TRBJ1-5, with TRBD1 as a possible D gene (6 bases). V was clipped by 6 bases and J by 0 bases, with 12 bases between them. The CDR3 sequence is 15 residues long. Germline V gene data show CDR1 as MNHEY and CDR2 as SVGEGT. CDR3 in amino acids: CASSQYRDSNQPQHF. The CDR3 coding sequence is TGTGCCAGCAGCCAGTACAGGGATAGCAATCAGCCCCAGCATTTT.